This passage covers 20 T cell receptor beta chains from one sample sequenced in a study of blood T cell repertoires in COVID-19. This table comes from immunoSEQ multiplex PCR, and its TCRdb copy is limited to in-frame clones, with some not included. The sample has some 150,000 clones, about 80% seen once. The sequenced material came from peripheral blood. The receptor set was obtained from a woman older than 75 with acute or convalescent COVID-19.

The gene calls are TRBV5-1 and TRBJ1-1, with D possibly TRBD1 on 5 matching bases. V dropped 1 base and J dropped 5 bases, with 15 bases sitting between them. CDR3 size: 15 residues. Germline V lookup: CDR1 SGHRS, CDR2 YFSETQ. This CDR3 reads CASSLTWGRETEAFF. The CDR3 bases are TGCGCCAGCAGCTTGACGTGGGGCCGGGAGACTGAAGCTTTCTTT.

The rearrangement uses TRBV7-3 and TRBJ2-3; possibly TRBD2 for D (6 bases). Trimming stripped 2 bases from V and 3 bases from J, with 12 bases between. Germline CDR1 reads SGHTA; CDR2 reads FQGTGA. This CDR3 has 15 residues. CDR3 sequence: CASSLAPGRTDTQYF. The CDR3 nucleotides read TGTGCCAGCAGCTTAGCCCCGGGGAGGACAGATACGCAGTATTTT.

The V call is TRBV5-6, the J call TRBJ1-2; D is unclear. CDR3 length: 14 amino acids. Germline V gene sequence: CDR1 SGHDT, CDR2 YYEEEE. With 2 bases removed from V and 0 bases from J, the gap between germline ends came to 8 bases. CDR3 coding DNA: TGTGCCAGCAGCTTTCAGGCAACTAACTATGGCTACACCTTC. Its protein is CASSFQATNYGYTF. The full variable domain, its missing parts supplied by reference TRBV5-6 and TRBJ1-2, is DAGVTQSPTHLIKTRGQQVTLRCSPKSGHDTVSWYQQALGQGPQFIFQYYEEEERQRGNFPDRFSGHQFPNYSSELNVNALLLGDSALYLCASSFQATNYGYTFGSGTRLTVV.

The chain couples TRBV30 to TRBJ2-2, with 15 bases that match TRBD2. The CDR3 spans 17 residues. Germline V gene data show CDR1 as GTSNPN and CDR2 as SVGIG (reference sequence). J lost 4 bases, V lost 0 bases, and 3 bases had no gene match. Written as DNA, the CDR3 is TGTGCCTGGAGTGTAAGGACTAGCGGGGGGGCCACCGGGGAGCTGTTTTTT. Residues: CAWSVRTSGGATGELFF.

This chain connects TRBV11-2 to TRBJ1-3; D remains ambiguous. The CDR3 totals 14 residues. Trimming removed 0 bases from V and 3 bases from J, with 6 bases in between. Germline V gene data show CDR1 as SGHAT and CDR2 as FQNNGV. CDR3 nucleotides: TGTGCCAGCAGCTTAGAGAACATTGGAAACACCATATATTTT. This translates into CASSLENIGNTIYF.

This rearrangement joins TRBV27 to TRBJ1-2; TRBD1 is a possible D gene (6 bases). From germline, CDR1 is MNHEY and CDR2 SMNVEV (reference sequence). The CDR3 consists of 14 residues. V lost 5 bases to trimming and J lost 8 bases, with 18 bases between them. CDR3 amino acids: CASSPSWDNEGYTF. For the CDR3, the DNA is TGTGCCAGCAGTCCCTCTTGGGACAACGAGGGCTACACCTTC.

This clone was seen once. For the CDR3, the DNA is TGCGCCAGCAGCCAGTCTACAGGGGGAGGAACTGAAGCTTTCTTT. Protein sequence: CASSQSTGGGTEAFF. The gene calls are TRBV4-1 and TRBJ1-1; 8 nucleotides match TRBD1. V trimming: 3 bases; J trimming: 5 bases; junction bases outside the gene matches: 8. Germline assignment: CDR1 MGHRA and CDR2 YSYEKL. This CDR3 region has 15 residues.

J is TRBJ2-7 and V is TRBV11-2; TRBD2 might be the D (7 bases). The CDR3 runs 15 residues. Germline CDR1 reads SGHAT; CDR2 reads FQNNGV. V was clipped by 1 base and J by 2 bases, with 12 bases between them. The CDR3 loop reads CASSLAGGQAYEQYF. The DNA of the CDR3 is TGTGCCAGCAGCTTAGCGGGGGGCCAGGCCTACGAGCAGTACTTC.

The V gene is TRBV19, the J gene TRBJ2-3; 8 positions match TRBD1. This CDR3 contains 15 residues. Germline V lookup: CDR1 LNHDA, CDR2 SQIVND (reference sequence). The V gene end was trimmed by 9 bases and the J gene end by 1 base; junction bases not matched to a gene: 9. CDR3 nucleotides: TGTGCCAGCCACCGGACAGGGACCGGCACAGATACGCAGTATTTT. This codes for CASHRTGTGTDTQYF.

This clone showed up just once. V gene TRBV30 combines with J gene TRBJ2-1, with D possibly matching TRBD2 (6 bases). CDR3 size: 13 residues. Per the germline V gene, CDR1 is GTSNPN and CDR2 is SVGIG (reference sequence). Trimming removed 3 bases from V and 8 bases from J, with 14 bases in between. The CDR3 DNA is TGTGCCTGGAGCCGGAGGAGGGAGGATGAGCAGTTCTTC. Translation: CAWSRRREDEQFF.

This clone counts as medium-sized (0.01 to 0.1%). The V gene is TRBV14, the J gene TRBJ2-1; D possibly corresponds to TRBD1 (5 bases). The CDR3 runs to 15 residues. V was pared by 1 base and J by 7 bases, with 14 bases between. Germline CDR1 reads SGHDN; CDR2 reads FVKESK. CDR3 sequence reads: CASSQGAQGWNEQFF. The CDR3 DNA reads TGTGCCAGCAGCCAAGGCGCGCAGGGCTGGAATGAGCAGTTCTTC.

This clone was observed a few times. As DNA, the CDR3 is TGTGCCAGCAGACAGGGGGCAGAGTCCGGGGAGCTGTTTTTT. Protein product: CASRQGAESGELFF. The V and J genes are TRBV6-5 and TRBJ2-2; 9 bases agree with TRBD1. The length of the CDR3 is 14 residues. The junction had 5 bases not matched to a gene; V was cut back by 6 bases and J by 6 bases. CDR1 is MNHEY, CDR2 SVGAGI, per germline.

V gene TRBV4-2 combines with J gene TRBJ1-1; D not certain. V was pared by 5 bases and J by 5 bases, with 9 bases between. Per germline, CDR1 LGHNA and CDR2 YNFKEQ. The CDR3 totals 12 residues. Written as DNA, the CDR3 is TGTGCCAGCAGCGACATAGGAACTGAAGCTTTCTTT. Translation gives CASSDIGTEAFF.

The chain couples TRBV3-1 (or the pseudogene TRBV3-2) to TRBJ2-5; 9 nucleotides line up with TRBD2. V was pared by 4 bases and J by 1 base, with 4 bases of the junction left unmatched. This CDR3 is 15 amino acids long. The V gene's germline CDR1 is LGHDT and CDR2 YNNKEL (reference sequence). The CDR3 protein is CASSLAGGPQETQYF. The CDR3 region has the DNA TGTGCCAGCAGCCTGGCGGGGGGGCCCCAAGAGACCCAGTACTTC.

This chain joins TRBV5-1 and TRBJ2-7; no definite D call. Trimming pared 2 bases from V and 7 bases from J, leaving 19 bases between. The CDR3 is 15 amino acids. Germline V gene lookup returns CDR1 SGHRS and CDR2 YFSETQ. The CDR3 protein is CASSLSGSSPWEQYF. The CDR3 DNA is TGCGCCAGCAGCTTATCCGGGTCCAGTCCGTGGGAGCAGTACTTC.

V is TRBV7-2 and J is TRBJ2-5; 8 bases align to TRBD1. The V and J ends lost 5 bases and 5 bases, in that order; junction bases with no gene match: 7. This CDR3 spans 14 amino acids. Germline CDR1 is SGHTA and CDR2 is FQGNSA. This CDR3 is CASSPDRGFETQYF. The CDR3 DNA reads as TGTGCCAGCAGCCCAGACAGGGGTTTCGAGACCCAGTACTTC.

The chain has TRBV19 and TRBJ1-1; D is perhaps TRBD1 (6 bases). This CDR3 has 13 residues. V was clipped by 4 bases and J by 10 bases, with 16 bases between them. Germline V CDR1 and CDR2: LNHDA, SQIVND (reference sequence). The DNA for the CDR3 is TGTGCCAGTAGTAGGGACACCCTCATAGGAGCTTTCTTT. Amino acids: CASSRDTLIGAFF.

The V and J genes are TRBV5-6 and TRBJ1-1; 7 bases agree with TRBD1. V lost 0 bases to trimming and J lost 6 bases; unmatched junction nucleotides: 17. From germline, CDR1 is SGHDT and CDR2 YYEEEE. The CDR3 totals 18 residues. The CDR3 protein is CASSLDNLARQGGAEAFF. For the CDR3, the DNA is TGTGCCAGCAGCTTGGATAATTTGGCCCGACAGGGCGGCGCTGAAGCTTTCTTT.

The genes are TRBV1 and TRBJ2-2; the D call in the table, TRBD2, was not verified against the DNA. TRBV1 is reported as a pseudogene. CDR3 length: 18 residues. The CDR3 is CTSSPEIFSGVNTGELFF. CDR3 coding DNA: TGCACCAGCAGTCCTGAGATTTTTAGCGGGGTGAACACCGGGGAGCTGTTTTTT.

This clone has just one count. The CDR3 protein is CASSLRQGVLSGANVLTF. Here the CDR3 DNA reads TGTGCCAGCAGTTTGAGACAGGGGGTCCTCTCTGGGGCCAACGTCCTGACTTTC. The chain couples TRBV28 to TRBJ2-6, with 9 bases identical to TRBD1. Germline CDR1 reads MDHEN; CDR2 reads SYDVKM. V lost 3 bases and J lost 0; bases outside the gene matches: 6. This CDR3 has 18 amino acids.